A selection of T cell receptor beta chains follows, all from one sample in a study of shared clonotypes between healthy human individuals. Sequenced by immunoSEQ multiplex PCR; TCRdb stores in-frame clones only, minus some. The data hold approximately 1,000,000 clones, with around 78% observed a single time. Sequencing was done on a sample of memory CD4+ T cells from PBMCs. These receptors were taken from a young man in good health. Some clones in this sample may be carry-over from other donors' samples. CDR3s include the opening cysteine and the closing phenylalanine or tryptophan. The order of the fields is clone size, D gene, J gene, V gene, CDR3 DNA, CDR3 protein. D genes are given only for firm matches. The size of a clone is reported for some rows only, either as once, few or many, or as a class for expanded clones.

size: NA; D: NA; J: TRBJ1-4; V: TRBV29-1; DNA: TGCAGCGTCGCGCATTCGGGTAATGAAAAACTGTTTTTT; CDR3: CSVAHSGNEKLFF
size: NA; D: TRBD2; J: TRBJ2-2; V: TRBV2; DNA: TGTGCCAGCGCTGAGGGACTAGCGGGAGTAGGGACCGGGGAGCTGTTTTTT; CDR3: CASAEGLAGVGTGELFF
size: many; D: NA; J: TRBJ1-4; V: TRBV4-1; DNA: TGCGCCAGCAGCCAGCTCCCGGGGACTAATGAAAAACTGTTTTTT; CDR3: CASSQLPGTNEKLFF
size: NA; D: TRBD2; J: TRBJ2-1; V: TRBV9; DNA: TGTGCCAGCAGCCCCCTAGCGGGATCGGGGTTCTTC; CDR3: CASSPLAGSGFF
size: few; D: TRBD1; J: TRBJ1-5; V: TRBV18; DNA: TGTGCCAGCTCAGGGGACAGACATCAGCCCCAGCATTTT; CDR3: CASSGDRHQPQHF
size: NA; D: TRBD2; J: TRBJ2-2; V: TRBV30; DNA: TGTGCCGGGACCGGGACTAGCGGGACTAACGGGGAGCTGTTTTTT; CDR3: CAGTGTSGTNGELFF
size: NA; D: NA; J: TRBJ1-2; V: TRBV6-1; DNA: TGTGCCAGCAGTGTCTTGTTTGATGGCTACACCTTC; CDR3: CASSVLFDGYTF
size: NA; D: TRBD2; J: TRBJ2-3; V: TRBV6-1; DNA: TGTGCCAGCAGTGGTTGGGGGGGAACAGATACGCAGTATTTT; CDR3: CASSGWGGTDTQYF
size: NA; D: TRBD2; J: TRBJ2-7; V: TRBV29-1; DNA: TGCAGCGCCTCCCCCACGGGAGGGCCTGGGGACGAGCAGTACTTC; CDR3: CSASPTGGPGDEQYF
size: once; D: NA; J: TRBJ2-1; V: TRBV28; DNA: TGTGCCAGCAGTTCCCTCATCTCCTACAATGAGCAGTTCTTC; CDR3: CASSSLISYNEQFF
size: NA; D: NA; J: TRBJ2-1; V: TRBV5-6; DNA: TGTGCCAGCAGCACCGGACCGCAGGATGAGCAGTTCTTC; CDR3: CASSTGPQDEQFF
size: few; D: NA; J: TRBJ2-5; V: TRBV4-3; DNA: TGCGCCAGCAGCCGTCACTTACAAGAGACCCAGTACTTC; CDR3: CASSRHLQETQYF
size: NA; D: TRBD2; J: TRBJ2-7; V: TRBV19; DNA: TGTGCCAGTAGTATTTCGACTAGCGGGAGTATCGCCTACGAGCAGTACTTC; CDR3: CASSISTSGSIAYEQYF
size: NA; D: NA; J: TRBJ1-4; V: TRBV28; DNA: TGTGCCAGCAGTTTAGATTTCGGGGGGCACGGTGAAAAACTGTTTTTT; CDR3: CASSLDFGGHGEKLFF
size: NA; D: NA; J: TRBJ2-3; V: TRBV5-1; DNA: TGCGCCAGCAGCAGGGGCAGGGGTACGGATACGCAGTATTTT; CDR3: CASSRGRGTDTQYF
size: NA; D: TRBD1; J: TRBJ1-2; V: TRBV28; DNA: TGTGCCAGCAGTTTAAGGGGGACAGCATATGGCTACACCTTC; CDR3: CASSLRGTAYGYTF
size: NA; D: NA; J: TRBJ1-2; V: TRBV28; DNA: TGTGCCAGCAGGTCAGGTGGCTATGGCTACACCTTC; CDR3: CASRSGGYGYTF
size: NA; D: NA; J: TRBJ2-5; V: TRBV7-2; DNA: TGTGCCAGCAGCTTGATAGCGGAGCGGAGGGAGACCCAGTACTTC; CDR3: CASSLIAERRETQYF
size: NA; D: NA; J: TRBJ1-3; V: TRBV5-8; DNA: TGTGCCAGCAGCTTCATTTGGGGGGGCGCATCTGGAAACACCATATATTTT; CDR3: CASSFIWGGASGNTIYF
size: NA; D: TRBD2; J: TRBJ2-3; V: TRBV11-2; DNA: TGTGCCAGCAGCTTAAGGCTAGCGGGGGGTGAGTCGCAGTATTTT; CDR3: CASSLRLAGGESQYF
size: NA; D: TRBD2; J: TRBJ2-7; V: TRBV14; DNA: TGTGCCAGCAGCCAAGCCGGGGCTAGCGGATCCTACGAGCAGTACTTC; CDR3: CASSQAGASGSYEQYF
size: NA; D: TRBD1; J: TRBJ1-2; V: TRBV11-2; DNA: TGTGCCAGCAGCCCGCAGGGGGTCGGTGGCTACACCTTC; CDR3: CASSPQGVGGYTF
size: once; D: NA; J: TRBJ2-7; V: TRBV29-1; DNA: TGCAGCGTTGAAAGGTTGAACGAGCAGTACTTC; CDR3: CSVERLNEQYF
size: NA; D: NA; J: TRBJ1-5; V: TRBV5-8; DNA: TGTGCCAGCAGCTGGAGACAGGTTCTTGATCAGCCCCAGCATTTT; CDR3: CASSWRQVLDQPQHF
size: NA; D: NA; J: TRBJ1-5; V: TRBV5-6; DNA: TGTGCCAGCAGGACCTACAGGGTTAGCAATCAGCCCCAGCATTTT; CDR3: CASRTYRVSNQPQHF
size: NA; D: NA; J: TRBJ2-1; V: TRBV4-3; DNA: TGCGCCAGCAGCCCCGCAGGGGGGCTGAAGAATGAGCAGTTCTTC; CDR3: CASSPAGGLKNEQFF
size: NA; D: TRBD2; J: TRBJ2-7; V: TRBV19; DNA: TGTGCCAGTAGTACCCTAGCGGGAGTTGGCGAGCAGTACTTC; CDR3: CASSTLAGVGEQYF
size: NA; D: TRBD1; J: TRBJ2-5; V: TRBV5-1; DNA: TGCGCCAGCAGCTGGACAGGGGGCAAAGAGACCCAGTACTTC; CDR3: CASSWTGGKETQYF
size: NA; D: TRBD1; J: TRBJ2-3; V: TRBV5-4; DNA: TGTGCCAGCAGCCATCCGGGACAGGGGTACACAGATACGCAGTATTTT; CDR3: CASSHPGQGYTDTQYF
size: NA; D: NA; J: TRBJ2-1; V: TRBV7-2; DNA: TGTGCCAGCAGCGCGAGTCGGACTAGGGGGTACAATGAGCAGTTCTTC; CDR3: CASSASRTRGYNEQFF
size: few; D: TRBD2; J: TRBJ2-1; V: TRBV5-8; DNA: TGTGCCAGCAGCTTGGGGGCTTGGACGGGACTAGTCGGTAATGAGCAGTTCTTC; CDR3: CASSLGAWTGLVGNEQFF
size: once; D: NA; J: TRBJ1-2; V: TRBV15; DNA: TGTGCCACCAGCCCCGGAGCCTATGGCTACACCTTC; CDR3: CATSPGAYGYTF
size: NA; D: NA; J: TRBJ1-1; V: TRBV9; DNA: TGTGCCAGCAGCAGGGACCCAATGAACACTGAAGCTTTCTTT; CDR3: CASSRDPMNTEAFF
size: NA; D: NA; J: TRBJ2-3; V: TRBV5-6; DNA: TGTGCCAGCAGCTTGTACCCAAGCACAGATACGCAGTATTTT; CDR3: CASSLYPSTDTQYF
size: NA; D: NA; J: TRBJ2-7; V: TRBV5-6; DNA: TGTGCCAGCAGCTTGGGGACGAGAGACTACGAGCAGTACTTC; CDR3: CASSLGTRDYEQYF
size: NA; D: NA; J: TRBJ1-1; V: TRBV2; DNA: TGTGCCAGCATTATAGGATTGAACACTGAAGCTTTCTTT; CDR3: CASIIGLNTEAFF
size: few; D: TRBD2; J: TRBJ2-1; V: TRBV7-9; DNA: TGTGCCAGCAGCTCGAGCGGGAGGGGAATTGATGAGCAGTTCTTC; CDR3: CASSSSGRGIDEQFF
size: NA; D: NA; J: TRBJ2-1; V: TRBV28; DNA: TGTGCCAGCACCCCAGGACAGAACTCCTACAATGAGCAGTTCTTC; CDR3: CASTPGQNSYNEQFF
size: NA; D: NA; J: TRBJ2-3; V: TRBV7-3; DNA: TGTGCCAGCAGCCCGGGGCGGAGTAGCACAGATACGCAGTATTTT; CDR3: CASSPGRSSTDTQYF
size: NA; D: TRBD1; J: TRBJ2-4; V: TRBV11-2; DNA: TGTGCCAGCAGCTTCGACAGGGCAAACATTCAGTACTTC; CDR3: CASSFDRANIQYF
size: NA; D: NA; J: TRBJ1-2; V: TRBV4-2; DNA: TGTGCCAGCAGCCAAACGGACGGCTACACCTTC; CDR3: CASSQTDGYTF
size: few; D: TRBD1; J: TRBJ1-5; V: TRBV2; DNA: TGTGCCAGCAGCGATAGGACAGGGAAGCAGCCCCAGCATTTT; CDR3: CASSDRTGKQPQHF
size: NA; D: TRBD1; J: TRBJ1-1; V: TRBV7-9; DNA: TGTGCCAGCAGCTTATTACAGGGGGACACTGAAGCTTTCTTT; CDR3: CASSLLQGDTEAFF
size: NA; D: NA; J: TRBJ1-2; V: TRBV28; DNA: TGTGCCAGCGGGGTTTATGGCTACACCTTC; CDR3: CASGVYGYTF
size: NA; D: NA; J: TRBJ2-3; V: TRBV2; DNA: TGTGCCAGCAGTGGCCAGGACGATACGCAGTATTTT; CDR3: CASSGQDDTQYF
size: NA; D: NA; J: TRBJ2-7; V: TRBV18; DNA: TGTGCCAGCTCACCAGGACAGAACGAGCAGTACTTC; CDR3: CASSPGQNEQYF
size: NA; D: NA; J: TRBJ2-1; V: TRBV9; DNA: TGTGCCAGCAGCCAAGATCCTTTGGGGGCAGGTGAGCAGTTCTTC; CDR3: CASSQDPLGAGEQFF
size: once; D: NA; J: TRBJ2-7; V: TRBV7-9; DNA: TGTGCCAGCAGCTTTAGTCGGCAGGCTGTTTACGAGCAGTACTTC; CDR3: CASSFSRQAVYEQYF
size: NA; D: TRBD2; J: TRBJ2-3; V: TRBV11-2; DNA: TGTGCCAGCAGCTTAGCTTCCGGGGGGTGGGATACGCAGTATTTT; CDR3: CASSLASGGWDTQYF
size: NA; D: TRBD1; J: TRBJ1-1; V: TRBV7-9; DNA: TGTGCCAGCAGCCCGACAGGGGGGGCGAACACTGAAGCTTTCTTT; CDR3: CASSPTGGANTEAFF
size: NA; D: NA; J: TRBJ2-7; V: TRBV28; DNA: TGTGCCAGCAGTTTAGACCGAACGAGCGGGCGGGCTTACGAGCAGTACTTC; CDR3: CASSLDRTSGRAYEQYF
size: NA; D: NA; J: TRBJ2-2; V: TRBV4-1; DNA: TGCGCCAGCAGCCAAACCTTTCGAGACACCGGGGAGCTGTTTTTT; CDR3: CASSQTFRDTGELFF
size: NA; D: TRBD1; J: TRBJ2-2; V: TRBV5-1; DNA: TGCGCCAGCAGCTCCACGACAGGGGGCACCGGGGAGCTGTTTTTT; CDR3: CASSSTTGGTGELFF